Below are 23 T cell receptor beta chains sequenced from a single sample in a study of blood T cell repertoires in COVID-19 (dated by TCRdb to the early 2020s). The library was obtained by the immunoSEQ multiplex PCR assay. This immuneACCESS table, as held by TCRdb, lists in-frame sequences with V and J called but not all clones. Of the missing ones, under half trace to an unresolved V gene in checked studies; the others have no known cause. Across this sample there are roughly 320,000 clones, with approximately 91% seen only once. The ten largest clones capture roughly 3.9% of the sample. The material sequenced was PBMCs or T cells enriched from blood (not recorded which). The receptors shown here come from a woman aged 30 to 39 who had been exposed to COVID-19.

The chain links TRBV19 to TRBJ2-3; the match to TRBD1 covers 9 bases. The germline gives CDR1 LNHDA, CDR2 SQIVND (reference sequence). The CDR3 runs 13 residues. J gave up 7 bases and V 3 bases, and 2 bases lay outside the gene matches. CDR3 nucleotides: TGTGCCAGTAGTATGGACAGGGGAAATACGCAGTATTTT. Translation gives CASSMDRGNTQYF.

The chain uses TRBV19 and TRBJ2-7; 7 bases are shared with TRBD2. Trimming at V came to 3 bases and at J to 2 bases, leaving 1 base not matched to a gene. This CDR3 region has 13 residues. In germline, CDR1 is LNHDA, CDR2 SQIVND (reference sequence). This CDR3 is CASSMGTTYEQYF. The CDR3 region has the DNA TGTGCCAGTAGTATGGGGACTACCTACGAGCAGTACTTC.

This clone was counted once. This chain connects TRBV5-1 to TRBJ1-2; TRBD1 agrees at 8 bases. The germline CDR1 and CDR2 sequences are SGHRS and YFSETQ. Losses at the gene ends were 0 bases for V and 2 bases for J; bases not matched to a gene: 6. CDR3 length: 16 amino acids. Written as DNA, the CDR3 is TGCGCCAGCAGCTTGGTTTCCGGACAGGGCAACTATGGCTACACCTTC. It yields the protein CASSLVSGQGNYGYTF. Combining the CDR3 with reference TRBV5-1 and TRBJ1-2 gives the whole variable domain KAGVTQTPRYLIKTRGQQVTLSCSPISGHRSVSWYQQTPGQGLQFLFEYFSETQRNKGNFPGRFSGRQFSNSRSEMNVSTLELGDSALYLCASSLVSGQGNYGYTFGSGTRLTVV.

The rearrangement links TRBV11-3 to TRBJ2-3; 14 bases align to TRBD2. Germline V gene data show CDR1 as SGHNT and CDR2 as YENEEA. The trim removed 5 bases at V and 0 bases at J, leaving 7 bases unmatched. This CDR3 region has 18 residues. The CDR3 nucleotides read TGTGCCAGCAGCCTAGGGACTAGCGGGGGTTATAGCACAGATACGCAGTATTTT. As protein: CASSLGTSGGYSTDTQYF. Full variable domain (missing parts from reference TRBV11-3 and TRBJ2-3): EAGVVQSPRYKIIEKKQPVAFWCNPISGHNTLYWYLQNLGQGPELLIRYENEEAVDDSQLPKDRFSAERLKGVDSTLKIQPAELGDSAVYLCASSLGTSGGYSTDTQYFGPGTRLTVL.

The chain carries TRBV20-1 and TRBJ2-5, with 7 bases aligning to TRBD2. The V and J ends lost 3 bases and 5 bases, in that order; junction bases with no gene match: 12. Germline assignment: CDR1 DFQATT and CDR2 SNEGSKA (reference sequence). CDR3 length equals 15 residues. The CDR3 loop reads CSASSSGRGMETQYF. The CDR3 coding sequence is TGCAGTGCTAGTAGTTCGGGGAGGGGAATGGAGACCCAGTACTTC.

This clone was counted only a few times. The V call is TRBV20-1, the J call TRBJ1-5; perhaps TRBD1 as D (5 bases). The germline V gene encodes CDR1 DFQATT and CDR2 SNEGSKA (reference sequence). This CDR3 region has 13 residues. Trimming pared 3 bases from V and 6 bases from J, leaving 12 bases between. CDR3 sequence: CSASGAFSQPQHF. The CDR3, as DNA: TGCAGTGCTAGTGGGGCGTTTAGTCAGCCCCAGCATTTT.

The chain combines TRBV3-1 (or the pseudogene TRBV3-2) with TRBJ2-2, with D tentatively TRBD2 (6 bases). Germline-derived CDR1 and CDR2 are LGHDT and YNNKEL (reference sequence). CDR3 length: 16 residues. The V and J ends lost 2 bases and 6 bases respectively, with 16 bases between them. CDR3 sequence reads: CASSQRRGRGPGELFF. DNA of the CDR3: TGTGCCAGCAGCCAACGGAGGGGTCGGGGCCCCGGGGAGCTGTTTTTT.

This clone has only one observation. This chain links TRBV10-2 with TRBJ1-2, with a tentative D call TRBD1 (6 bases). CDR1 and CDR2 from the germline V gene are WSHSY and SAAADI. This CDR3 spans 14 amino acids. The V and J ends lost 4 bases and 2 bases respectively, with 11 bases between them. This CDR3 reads CASSVGQRNYGYTF. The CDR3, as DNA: TGCGCCAGCAGTGTTGGACAGAGGAACTATGGCTACACCTTC.

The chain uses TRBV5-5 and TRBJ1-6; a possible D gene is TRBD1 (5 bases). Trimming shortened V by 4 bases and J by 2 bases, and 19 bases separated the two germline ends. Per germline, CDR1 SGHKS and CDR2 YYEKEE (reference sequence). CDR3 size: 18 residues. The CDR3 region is CASSAIRTTGTYNSPLHF. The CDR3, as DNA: TGTGCCAGCAGCGCTATTCGTACAACAGGCACCTATAATTCACCCCTCCACTTT.

The CDR3 DNA reads as TGTGCCAGCAGCAAAGAACAGTCCCAGCATTTT. Its translation: CASSKEQSQHF. The rearrangement links TRBV2 to TRBJ1-5; D not certain. With 6 bases removed from V and 11 bases from J, the gap between germline ends came to 11 bases. Germline-derived CDR1 and CDR2 are SNHLY and FYNNEI. CDR3 length: 11 residues.

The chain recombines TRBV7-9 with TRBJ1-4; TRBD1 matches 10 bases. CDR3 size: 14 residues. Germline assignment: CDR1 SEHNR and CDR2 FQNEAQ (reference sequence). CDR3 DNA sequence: TGTGCGACCGGGACAGGGGAATTTAATGAAAAACTGTTTTTT. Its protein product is CATGTGEFNEKLFF.

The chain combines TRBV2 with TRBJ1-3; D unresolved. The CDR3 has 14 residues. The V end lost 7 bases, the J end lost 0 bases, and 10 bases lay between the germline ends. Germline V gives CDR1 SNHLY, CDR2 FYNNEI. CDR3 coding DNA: TGTGCCAGCAAGGAGGTCTTCTCTGGAAACACCATATATTTT. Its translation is CASKEVFSGNTIYF.

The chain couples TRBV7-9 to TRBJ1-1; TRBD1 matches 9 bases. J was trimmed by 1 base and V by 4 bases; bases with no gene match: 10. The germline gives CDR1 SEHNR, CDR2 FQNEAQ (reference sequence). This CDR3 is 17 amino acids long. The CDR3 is CASSSPTGGDANTEAFF. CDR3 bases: TGTGCCAGCAGCTCGCCTACAGGGGGCGATGCGAACACTGAAGCTTTCTTT.

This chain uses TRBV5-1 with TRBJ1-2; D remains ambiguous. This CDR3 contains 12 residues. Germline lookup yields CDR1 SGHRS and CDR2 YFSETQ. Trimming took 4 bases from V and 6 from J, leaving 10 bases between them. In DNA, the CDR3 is TGCGCCAGCAGCCCCGAGTACGATGGCTACACCTTC. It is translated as CASSPEYDGYTF.

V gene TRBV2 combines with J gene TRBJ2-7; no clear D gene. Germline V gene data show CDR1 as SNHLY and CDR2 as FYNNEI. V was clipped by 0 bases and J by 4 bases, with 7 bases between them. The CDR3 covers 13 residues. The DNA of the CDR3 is TGTGCCAGCAGTGAAGCGACTTTTTACGAGCAGTACTTC. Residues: CASSEATFYEQYF.

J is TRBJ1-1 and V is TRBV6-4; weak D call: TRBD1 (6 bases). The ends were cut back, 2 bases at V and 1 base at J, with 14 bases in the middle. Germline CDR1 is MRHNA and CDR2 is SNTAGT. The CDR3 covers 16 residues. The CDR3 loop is CASSDTQGQRNTEAFF. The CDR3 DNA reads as TGTGCCAGCAGTGACACTCAAGGACAGAGGAACACTGAAGCTTTCTTT.

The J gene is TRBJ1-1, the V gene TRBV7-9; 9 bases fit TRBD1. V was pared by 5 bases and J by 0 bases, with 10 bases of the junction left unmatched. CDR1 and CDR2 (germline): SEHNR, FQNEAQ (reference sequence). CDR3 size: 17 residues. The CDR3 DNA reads TGTGCCAGCAGCACCGGGACAGGGCTCAACTTGAACACTGAAGCTTTCTTT. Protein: CASSTGTGLNLNTEAFF.

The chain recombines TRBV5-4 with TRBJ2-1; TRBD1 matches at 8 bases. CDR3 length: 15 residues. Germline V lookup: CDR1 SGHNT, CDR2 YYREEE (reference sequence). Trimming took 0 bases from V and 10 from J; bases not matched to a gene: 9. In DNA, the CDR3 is TGTGCCAGCAGCTTGGCCAGGGGGCTCCACGAAGAGCAGTTCTTC. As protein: CASSLARGLHEEQFF.

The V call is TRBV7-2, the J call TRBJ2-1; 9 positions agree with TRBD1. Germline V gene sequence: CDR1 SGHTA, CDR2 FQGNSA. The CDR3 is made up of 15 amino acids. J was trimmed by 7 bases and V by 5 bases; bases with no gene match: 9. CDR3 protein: CASSPRTGARNEQFF. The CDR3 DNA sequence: TGTGCCAGCAGCCCCCGGACAGGGGCGAGAAATGAGCAGTTCTTC.

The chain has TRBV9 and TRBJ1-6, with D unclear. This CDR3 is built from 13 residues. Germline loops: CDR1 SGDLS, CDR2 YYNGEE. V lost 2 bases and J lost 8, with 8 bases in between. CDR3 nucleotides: TGTGCCAGCAGCGTTACGCAGGATTCACCCCTCCACTTT. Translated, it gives CASSVTQDSPLHF.

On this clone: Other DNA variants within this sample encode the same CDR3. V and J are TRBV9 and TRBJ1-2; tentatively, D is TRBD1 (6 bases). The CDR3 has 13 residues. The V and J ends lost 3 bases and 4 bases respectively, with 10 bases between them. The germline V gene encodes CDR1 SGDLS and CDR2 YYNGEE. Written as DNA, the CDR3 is TGTGCCAGCAGCGCTGGACAGCCCTATGGCTACACCTTC. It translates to CASSAGQPYGYTF.

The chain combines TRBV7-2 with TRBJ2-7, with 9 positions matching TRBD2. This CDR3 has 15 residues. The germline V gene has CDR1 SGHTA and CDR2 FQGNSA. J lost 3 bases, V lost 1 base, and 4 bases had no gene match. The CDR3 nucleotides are TGTGCCAGCAGCTTAGGGCGGGGGGGGAACTACGAGCAGTACTTC. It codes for CASSLGRGGNYEQYF. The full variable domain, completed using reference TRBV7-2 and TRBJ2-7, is GAGVSQSPSNKVTEKGKDVELRCDPISGHTALYWYRQSLGQGLEFLIYFQGNSAPDKSGLPSDRFSAERTGGSVSTLTIQRTQQEDSAVYLCASSLGRGGNYEQYFGPGTRLTVT.

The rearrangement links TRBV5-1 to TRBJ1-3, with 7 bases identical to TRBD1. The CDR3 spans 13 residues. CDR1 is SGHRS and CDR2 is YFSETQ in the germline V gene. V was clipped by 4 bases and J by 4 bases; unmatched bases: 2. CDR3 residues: CASSRTGGNTIYF. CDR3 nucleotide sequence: TGCGCCAGCAGCCGGACAGGCGGAAACACCATATATTTT.